This TCR beta chain was identified in a study of blood T cell repertoires in COVID-19. Across the study: There were acute and convalescent COVID-19 samples, and they came from the United States, Italy and Spain. Sample material is recorded as cDNA or gDNA derived from T cells, B-cell-depleted T cells, or PBMCs.

Study processing details: The assay estimated nucleated cells by amplifying reference gene primers. Only in-frame clones appear in the TCRdb table, and some are missing; sequencing was by immunoSEQ multiplex PCR. The V and J calls and clone size are taken from that table; D and trimming were inferred from the DNA. The sample has about 72,000 clones; around nine tenths are singletons. The sequenced sample consisted of peripheral blood. The TCR originated in a woman aged 55 to 70 with acute or convalescent COVID-19.

The CDR3 DNA follows: TGTGCCAGCAGACCCGAGGGGGCGGGTTCCTACAATGAGCAGTTCTTC. Protein: CASRPEGAGSYNEQFF. The chain has TRBV7-9 and TRBJ2-1; 7 positions agree with TRBD1. With 6 bases clipped from V and 1 base from J, the junction kept 9 bases outside the gene matches. Germline V lookup: CDR1 SEHNR, CDR2 FQNEAQ (reference sequence). The CDR3 length is 16 residues.